These T cell receptor beta chains were read from a single sample in a study of T-cell reconstitution after alpha-beta-depleted transplantation in children. A single record per CDR3 protein comes from TCRdb applying MiXCR to the PCR reads. Found here are a few hundred thousand distinct CDR3 sequences, 10% of them singletons; the top ten hold 2% to 2.5%. Sequenced here: PBMCs from the stem cell graft donor, sampled from the stem cell graft. These receptor sequences come from a human donor who donated a stem cell graft to a child with acute lymphoblastic leukemia. The CDR3 runs from the conserved cysteine through the conserved F or W. Fields, in order: J gene, D gene, clone size, V gene, CDR3 length, CDR3 protein, CDR3 DNA. A D gene is named only where the DNA matches it firmly. Where a row states a size, it is once, few, many or the class of an expanded clone; other rows omit it.

J gene: TRBJ2-1
D gene: -
clone size: -
V gene: TRBV15
CDR3 length: 16
CDR3 protein: CATSRLASSSYNERFF
CDR3 DNA: TGTGCCACCAGCAGGCTAGCGTCCAGCTCCTACAATGAGCGGTTCTTC

J gene: TRBJ2-7
D gene: -
clone size: -
V gene: TRBV6-6
CDR3 length: 13
CDR3 protein: CASSRPGAYEQYF
CDR3 DNA: TGTGCCAGCAGCCGTCCCGGGGCATACGAGCAGTACTTC

J gene: TRBJ1-4
D gene: -
clone size: -
V gene: TRBV5-1
CDR3 length: 15
CDR3 protein: CASSPGWGENEKLFF
CDR3 DNA: TGCGCCAGCAGCCCCGGGTGGGGCGAAAATGAAAAACTGTTTTTT

J gene: TRBJ2-7
D gene: TRBD2
clone size: few
V gene: TRBV15
CDR3 length: 15
CDR3 protein: CATSSPGTSRGEQYF
CDR3 DNA: TGTGCCACCAGCAGCCCCGGGACTAGCCGAGGCGAGCAGTACTTC

J gene: TRBJ1-1
D gene: TRBD1
clone size: -
V gene: TRBV24-1
CDR3 length: 15
CDR3 protein: CATSDFRQGDTEAFF
CDR3 DNA: TGTGCCACCAGTGATTTTCGGCAGGGGGACACTGAAGCTTTCTTT

J gene: TRBJ2-1
D gene: -
clone size: -
V gene: TRBV7-8
CDR3 length: 15
CDR3 protein: CASSLTGVGNNEQFF
CDR3 DNA: TGTGCCAGCAGCTTAACGGGGGTGGGGAACAATGAGCAGTTCTTC

J gene: TRBJ1-5
D gene: -
clone size: -
V gene: TRBV20-1
CDR3 length: 15
CDR3 protein: CSARDGAGLNQPQHF
CDR3 DNA: TGCAGTGCTAGAGATGGGGCAGGGCTAAATCAGCCCCAGCATTTT

J gene: TRBJ2-7
D gene: TRBD2
clone size: -
V gene: TRBV7-2
CDR3 length: 16
CDR3 protein: CASSLEASGRYYEQYF
CDR3 DNA: TGTGCCAGCAGCTTAGAGGCTAGCGGGAGATACTACGAGCAGTACTTC

J gene: TRBJ2-1
D gene: TRBD2
clone size: -
V gene: TRBV5-1
CDR3 length: 17
CDR3 protein: CASSAAPGLAGAHEQFF
CDR3 DNA: TGCGCCAGCAGCGCCGCCCCGGGGCTAGCGGGAGCCCATGAGCAGTTCTTC

J gene: TRBJ1-1
D gene: -
clone size: many
V gene: TRBV5-1
CDR3 length: 15
CDR3 protein: CASSLLARTNTEAFF
CDR3 DNA: TGCGCCAGCAGCTTGCTTGCCCGGACGAACACTGAAGCTTTCTTT

J gene: TRBJ1-1
D gene: TRBD1
clone size: many
V gene: TRBV4-1
CDR3 length: 15
CDR3 protein: CASNPGQGINTEAFF
CDR3 DNA: TGCGCCAGCAACCCGGGACAGGGGATTAACACTGAAGCTTTCTTT

J gene: TRBJ2-7
D gene: -
clone size: -
V gene: TRBV29-1
CDR3 length: 14
CDR3 protein: CSVATPTSPYEQYF
CDR3 DNA: TGCAGCGTTGCTACCCCAACTAGCCCCTACGAGCAGTACTTC

J gene: TRBJ1-2
D gene: -
clone size: few
V gene: TRBV10-3
CDR3 length: 17
CDR3 protein: CAISESTRTESYYGYTF
CDR3 DNA: TGTGCCATCAGTGAGTCGACTCGAACAGAGAGCTACTATGGCTACACCTTC

J gene: TRBJ1-3
D gene: -
clone size: many
V gene: TRBV5-1
CDR3 length: 17
CDR3 protein: CASSLDGWAGSGNTIYF
CDR3 DNA: TGCGCCAGCAGCTTGGATGGGTGGGCAGGATCCGGAAACACCATATATTTT

J gene: TRBJ1-2
D gene: TRBD1
clone size: few
V gene: TRBV3-1
CDR3 length: 15
CDR3 protein: CASSARQGAHYGYTF
CDR3 DNA: TGTGCCAGCAGCGCACGACAGGGGGCACACTATGGCTACACCTTC

J gene: TRBJ2-7
D gene: -
clone size: -
V gene: TRBV20-1
CDR3 length: 12
CDR3 protein: CSAADDRYEQYF
CDR3 DNA: TGCAGTGCGGCCGACGACCGCTACGAGCAGTACTTC

J gene: TRBJ2-1
D gene: -
clone size: few
V gene: TRBV19
CDR3 length: 13
CDR3 protein: CASSISQGNEQFF
CDR3 DNA: TGTGCCAGTAGTATCTCTCAGGGAAATGAGCAGTTCTTC

J gene: TRBJ2-1
D gene: TRBD2
clone size: many
V gene: TRBV4-1
CDR3 length: 16
CDR3 protein: CASSQDHPSGRHEQFF
CDR3 DNA: TGCGCCAGCAGCCAAGATCACCCTAGCGGGAGACATGAGCAGTTCTTC

J gene: TRBJ2-3
D gene: TRBD2
clone size: few
V gene: TRBV9
CDR3 length: 15
CDR3 protein: CASSVVTSGRDTQYF
CDR3 DNA: TGTGCCAGCAGCGTAGTAACTAGCGGGAGAGATACGCAGTATTTT

J gene: TRBJ1-6
D gene: TRBD1
clone size: few
V gene: TRBV5-1
CDR3 length: 15
CDR3 protein: CASSFQGDKGSPLHF
CDR3 DNA: TGCGCCAGCAGCTTCCAGGGGGATAAAGGTTCACCCCTCCACTTT

J gene: TRBJ2-7
D gene: TRBD1
clone size: many
V gene: TRBV5-1
CDR3 length: 16
CDR3 protein: CASSFFRTGSSYEQYF
CDR3 DNA: TGCGCCAGCAGCTTTTTCCGGACAGGGAGCTCCTACGAGCAGTACTTC

J gene: TRBJ2-1
D gene: -
clone size: -
V gene: TRBV21-1
CDR3 length: 17
CDR3 protein: CASSKVPVVGSYNEQFF
CDR3 DNA: TGTGCCAGCAGCAAAGTCCCGGTGGTTGGCTCCTACAATGAGCAGTTCTTC

J gene: TRBJ2-1
D gene: -
clone size: many
V gene: TRBV9
CDR3 length: 11
CDR3 protein: CASSATAEQFF
CDR3 DNA: TGTGCCAGCAGCGCTACGGCTGAGCAGTTCTTC

J gene: TRBJ2-5
D gene: -
clone size: -
V gene: TRBV20-1
CDR3 length: 12
CDR3 protein: CSASGAQETQYF
CDR3 DNA: TGCAGTGCTAGTGGGGCCCAAGAGACCCAGTACTTC

J gene: TRBJ2-1
D gene: -
clone size: -
V gene: TRBV15
CDR3 length: 13
CDR3 protein: CATSPRLDNEQFF
CDR3 DNA: TGTGCCACCAGCCCGCGATTAGACAATGAGCAGTTCTTC

J gene: TRBJ2-3
D gene: TRBD2
clone size: -
V gene: TRBV7-2
CDR3 length: 14
CDR3 protein: CASSLGGTSRTQYF
CDR3 DNA: TGTGCCAGCAGCTTAGGGGGGACTAGCCGTACGCAGTATTTT

J gene: TRBJ2-1
D gene: -
clone size: -
V gene: TRBV19
CDR3 length: 15
CDR3 protein: CASSIVTGGSNEQFF
CDR3 DNA: TGTGCCAGTAGTATAGTTACGGGTGGGAGCAATGAGCAGTTCTTC

J gene: TRBJ1-2
D gene: -
clone size: few
V gene: TRBV20-1
CDR3 length: 12
CDR3 protein: CSASSRRYGYTF
CDR3 DNA: TGCAGTGCTAGTTCAAGGCGGTATGGCTACACCTTC

J gene: TRBJ2-7
D gene: TRBD1
clone size: many
V gene: TRBV9
CDR3 length: 13
CDR3 protein: CASSVGQTYEQYF
CDR3 DNA: TGTGCCAGCAGCGTGGGACAGACCTACGAGCAGTACTTC

J gene: TRBJ2-2
D gene: -
clone size: few
V gene: TRBV7-3
CDR3 length: 16
CDR3 protein: CASSSQDRMNTGELFF
CDR3 DNA: TGTGCCAGCAGCTCCCAAGACAGGATGAACACCGGGGAGCTGTTTTTT

J gene: TRBJ2-1
D gene: TRBD2
clone size: -
V gene: TRBV11-1
CDR3 length: 19
CDR3 protein: CASSLGLAGAPLSYNEQFF
CDR3 DNA: TGTGCCAGCAGCCTGGGACTAGCGGGAGCCCCGCTCTCCTACAATGAGCAGTTCTTC

J gene: TRBJ2-1
D gene: TRBD1
clone size: few
V gene: TRBV6-2/TRBV6-3
CDR3 length: 15
CDR3 protein: CASRRGQVSYNEQFF
CDR3 DNA: TGTGCCAGCAGGAGAGGACAGGTCTCCTACAATGAGCAGTTCTTC

J gene: TRBJ2-3
D gene: -
clone size: -
V gene: TRBV4-2
CDR3 length: 13
CDR3 protein: CASSQDLGSTQYF
CDR3 DNA: TGTGCCAGCAGCCAAGATCTGGGGAGTACGCAGTATTTT

J gene: TRBJ2-2
D gene: -
clone size: -
V gene: TRBV21-1
CDR3 length: 17
CDR3 protein: CASSDPYSLPTPGSCFF
CDR3 DNA: -

J gene: TRBJ2-2
D gene: -
clone size: -
V gene: TRBV5-1
CDR3 length: 16
CDR3 protein: CASSLEGSTNTGELFF
CDR3 DNA: TGCGCCAGCAGCTTGGAAGGCAGCACGAACACCGGGGAGCTGTTTTTT

J gene: TRBJ2-7
D gene: -
clone size: few
V gene: TRBV20-1
CDR3 length: 11
CDR3 protein: CSAREDYEQYF
CDR3 DNA: TGCAGTGCTAGGGAGGACTACGAGCAGTACTTC

J gene: TRBJ2-7
D gene: -
clone size: few
V gene: TRBV7-2
CDR3 length: 16
CDR3 protein: CASSSYKGELRGEQYF
CDR3 DNA: TGTGCCAGCAGCTCCTACAAGGGGGAGCTGCGGGGCGAGCAGTACTTC

J gene: TRBJ2-7
D gene: -
clone size: few
V gene: TRBV6-2/TRBV6-3
CDR3 length: 15
CDR3 protein: CASSPPDRDYYEQYF
CDR3 DNA: TGTGCCAGCAGCCCCCCGGACAGGGACTACTACGAGCAGTACTTC

J gene: TRBJ2-1
D gene: -
clone size: -
V gene: TRBV29-1
CDR3 length: 12
CDR3 protein: CSVAQTIFEQFF
CDR3 DNA: TGCAGCGTTGCCCAAACAATCTTTGAGCAGTTCTTC

J gene: TRBJ2-7
D gene: -
clone size: -
V gene: TRBV12-3/TRBV12-4
CDR3 length: 14
CDR3 protein: CASSSTGIPYEQYF
CDR3 DNA: TGTGCCAGCAGTTCCACAGGGATCCCCTACGAGCAGTACTTC

J gene: TRBJ2-5
D gene: -
clone size: few
V gene: TRBV15
CDR3 length: 15
CDR3 protein: CATSRRVGGKETQYF
CDR3 DNA: TGTGCCACCAGCCGGCGGGTTGGCGGGAAAGAGACCCAGTACTTC

J gene: TRBJ1-5
D gene: -
clone size: -
V gene: TRBV28
CDR3 length: 15
CDR3 protein: CASSPQGLYNQPQHF
CDR3 DNA: TGTGCCAGCAGTCCCCAGGGACTTTACAATCAGCCCCAGCATTTT

J gene: TRBJ2-5
D gene: -
clone size: -
V gene: TRBV3-1
CDR3 length: 12
CDR3 protein: CASSQLQETQYF
CDR3 DNA: TGTGCCAGCAGCCAATTGCAAGAGACCCAGTACTTC

J gene: TRBJ2-2
D gene: -
clone size: -
V gene: TRBV5-1
CDR3 length: 15
CDR3 protein: CASSLRGDPTGELFF
CDR3 DNA: TGCGCCAGCAGCTTGCGCGGGGATCCAACCGGGGAGCTGTTTTTT

J gene: TRBJ2-1
D gene: TRBD2
clone size: many
V gene: TRBV9
CDR3 length: 15
CDR3 protein: CASSVGTSGYNEQFF
CDR3 DNA: TGTGCCAGCAGCGTAGGGACTAGCGGCTACAATGAGCAGTTCTTC